The clone carrying this TCR beta chain was observed a handful of times. The sample comes from a study of blood T cell repertoires in COVID-19. Data came from immunoSEQ multiplex PCR; TCRdb stores just in-frame clones and leaves some out. The data contain 200,000 to 250,000 clones, around 87% of them singletons. Germline trimming cut 4 bases from V and 5 bases from J; bases unmatched to any gene: 7. Germline CDR1 reads SGHTA; CDR2 reads FQGTGA. The CDR3 covers 15 residues. Sample: peripheral blood. This sequence was found in a woman between 70 and 85 years old with active or convalescent COVID-19. The chain employs TRBV7-3 and TRBJ2-5, with TRBD2 identical over 10 bases. The CDR3 coding sequence is TGTGCCAGCAGCTCCAGCGGGGGGGTTTTGGAGACCCAGTACTTC. It yields the protein CASSSSGGVLETQYF.